These 4 T cell receptor beta chains were all obtained from the same sample, sequenced in a study of blood T cell repertoires in COVID-19. Here immunoSEQ multiplex PCR was the method, and the copy in TCRdb shows in-frame clones only, minus some. The table shows roughly 100,000 clones, with 80% to 85% occurring only once. What was sequenced was peripheral blood. The source is a woman of 80 years or more with active or convalescent COVID-19.

As DNA, the CDR3 is TGTGCCAGCAGCTTAATCGGGACAGATACGCAGTATTTT. This sequence encodes CASSLIGTDTQYF. J is TRBJ2-3 and V is TRBV7-3; D gene unclear. V lost 1 base and J 3 bases, leaving 5 bases between the germline ends. The CDR3 runs 13 residues. Looked up from germline, CDR1 is SGHTA and CDR2 is FQGTGA. Full variable domain (outside the CDR3, taken from reference TRBV7-3 and TRBJ2-3): GAGVSQTPSNKVTEKGKYVELRCDPISGHTALYWYRQSLGQGPEFLIYFQGTGAADDSGLPNDRFFAVRPEGSVSTLKIQRTERGDSAVYLCASSLIGTDTQYFGPGTRLTVL.

V usage is TRBV5-1 and J usage is TRBJ1-1, with D unresolved. This CDR3 contains 14 residues. Germline V lookup: CDR1 SGHRS, CDR2 YFSETQ. The germline V and J ends were trimmed by 1 base and 0 bases, with 7 bases remaining between them. The CDR3 region is CASSLRSMNTEAFF. DNA of the CDR3: TGCGCCAGCAGCTTGAGGAGCATGAACACTGAAGCTTTCTTT.

This clone was seen a single time. The CDR3 protein is CASSGPGLAALANTGELFF. CDR3 coding DNA: TGTGCCAGCAGCGGACCGGGACTAGCGGCACTAGCGAACACCGGGGAGCTGTTTTTT. V gene TRBV3-1 (or the pseudogene TRBV3-2) combines with J gene TRBJ2-2, with TRBD2 identical over 11 bases. The CDR3 length is 19 residues. The V gene end was trimmed by 5 bases and the J gene end by 0 bases; junction bases not matched to a gene: 11. Germline V gene sequence: CDR1 LGHDT, CDR2 YNNKEL (reference sequence).

The genes are TRBV7-8 and TRBJ1-6; TRBD1 aligns across 10 bases. The ends lost 6 bases at V and 8 bases at J; junction bases unmatched: 4. Germline V gene data show CDR1 as SGHVS and CDR2 as FQNEAQ. CDR3 size: 14 residues. The chain's CDR3 is CASSSGTGDSPLHF. The CDR3 DNA reads as TGTGCCAGCAGTTCCGGGACAGGGGATTCACCCCTCCACTTT.